Here is one T cell receptor beta chain with its context. The target antigen is unknown. The record originates from a study of cytomegalovirus exposure and HLA in healthy donors. The study ran its PCR with 60 Vbeta and 13 Jbeta primers. The repertoire was sequenced with immunoSEQ multiplex PCR; TCRdb's copy has only in-frame clones and lacks some. In the table there are about 150,000 clones, roughly 74% of which are singletons. Overall study results and limits: Earlier analysis looked at TCR beta V segments, and most were productive about 90% or about 30% of the time. Later genetic work tied a missense DCLRE1C variant to beta-chain V and J trimming. Many donors shared some public TCRs, even though most TCR sequences were rare. Across donors, sequencing depth was assumed by presence/absence analyses to be roughly uniform.

Germline V gives CDR1 WNHNN, CDR2 SYGVQD (reference sequence). This CDR3 contains 15 residues. V gave up 0 bases and J gave up 1 base, with 9 bases separating them. This chain uses TRBV10-1 with TRBJ2-5, with D possibly being TRBD1 (5 bases). Specimen: PBMCs. The sequence came from a man aged 18 to 30 in good health and CMV-seronegative. CDR3 nucleotide sequence: TGCGCCAGCAGTGAGTCTCAGGGTACCCAAGAGACCCAGTACTTC. Amino acid sequence: CASSESQGTQETQYF.